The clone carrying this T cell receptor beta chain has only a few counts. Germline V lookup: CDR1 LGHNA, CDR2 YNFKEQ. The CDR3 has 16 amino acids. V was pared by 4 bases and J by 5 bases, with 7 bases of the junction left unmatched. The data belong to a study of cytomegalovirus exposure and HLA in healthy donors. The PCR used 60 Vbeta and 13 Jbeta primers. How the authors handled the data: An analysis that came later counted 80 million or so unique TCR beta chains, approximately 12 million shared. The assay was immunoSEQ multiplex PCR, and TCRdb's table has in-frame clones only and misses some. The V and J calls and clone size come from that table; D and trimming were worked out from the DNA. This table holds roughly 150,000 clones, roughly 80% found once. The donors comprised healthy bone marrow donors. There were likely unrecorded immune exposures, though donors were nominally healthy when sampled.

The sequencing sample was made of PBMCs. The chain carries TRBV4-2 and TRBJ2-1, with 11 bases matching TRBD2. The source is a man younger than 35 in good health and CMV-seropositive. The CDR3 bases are TGTGCCAGCAGCCTAGCGACTAGCGGGGCAAACAATGAGCAGTTCTTC. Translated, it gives CASSLATSGANNEQFF.